These T cell receptor beta chains were read from a single sample in a study of OX40 agonist ivuxolimab in advanced cancers. The repertoire was sequenced with immunoSEQ multiplex PCR; TCRdb's copy has only in-frame clones and lacks some. Of tens of thousands of clones in the sample, around 88% are singletons; the top ten hold 0.76%. Sequenced material: CD4+ or CD8+ T cells sorted from blood, taken in a trial of the OX40 agonist ivuxolimab. The receptors shown here come from an adult with an advanced solid tumor such as melanoma, head and neck, liver or kidney cancer. Each CDR3 is given with its conserved first and last residue. A D gene is named only where the DNA matches it firmly. Clone size is given for some rows only: seen once, a few or many times, or a class if the clone is expanded.

V: TRBV7-2
size: -
D: TRBD1
J: TRBJ2-1
CDR3: CASSRQGAFDEQFF
DNA: TGTGCCAGCAGTCGACAGGGGGCGTTTGATGAGCAGTTCTTC

V: TRBV5-4
size: -
D: -
J: TRBJ2-2
CDR3: CASSFRRAASNTGELFF
DNA: TGTGCCAGCAGCTTCAGGCGGGCAGCCTCGAACACCGGGGAGCTGTTTTTT

V: TRBV5-1
size: -
D: -
J: TRBJ2-1
CDR3: CASKAEFPGNEQFF
DNA: TGCGCCAGCAAAGCGGAGTTCCCCGGGAATGAGCAGTTCTTC

V: TRBV7-9
size: -
D: TRBD2
J: TRBJ2-1
CDR3: CASRAEVAGGLYNEQFF
DNA: TGTGCCAGCAGAGCCGAGGTAGCGGGAGGATTATACAATGAGCAGTTCTTC

V: TRBV27
size: -
D: -
J: TRBJ2-7
CDR3: CASSLRWDNYEQYF
DNA: TGTGCCAGCAGTTTAAGGTGGGACAACTACGAGCAGTACTTC

V: TRBV4-2
size: -
D: TRBD1
J: TRBJ1-1
CDR3: CASSLGARGGTEAFF
DNA: TGTGCCAGCAGCTTGGGGGCCAGGGGGGGCACTGAAGCTTTCTTT

V: TRBV30
size: -
D: -
J: TRBJ1-6
CDR3: CAWRGRVNSPLHF
DNA: TGTGCCTGGAGGGGCAGGGTTAATTCACCCCTCCACTTT

V: TRBV6-5
size: -
D: -
J: TRBJ1-1
CDR3: CASSYSLQVNTEAFF
DNA: TGTGCCAGCAGTTACTCGTTACAGGTGAACACTGAAGCTTTCTTT

V: TRBV19
size: -
D: -
J: TRBJ1-1
CDR3: CASSIEGQPREAFF
DNA: TGTGCCAGTAGTATAGAGGGGCAGCCCCGTGAAGCTTTCTTT

V: TRBV7-6
size: few
D: -
J: TRBJ2-7
CDR3: CASSQGPLGEQYF
DNA: TGTGCCAGCAGCCAGGGACCCCTCGGAGAGCAGTACTTC

V: TRBV7-6
size: -
D: TRBD1
J: TRBJ2-7
CDR3: CASSLADRGPYEQYF
DNA: TGTGCCAGCAGCTTAGCGGACAGGGGTCCCTACGAGCAGTACTTC

V: TRBV2
size: -
D: TRBD1
J: TRBJ2-2
CDR3: CASSESGQGFGGELFF
DNA: TGTGCCAGCAGTGAATCGGGACAGGGTTTCGGCGGGGAGCTGTTTTTT

V: TRBV7-3
size: -
D: -
J: TRBJ2-7
CDR3: CASSRFGGHEQYF
DNA: TGTGCCAGCAGCCGTTTTGGGGGCCACGAGCAGTACTTC

V: TRBV21-1
size: once
D: -
J: TRBJ1-4
CDR3: CASSKTGTVSEKLFF
DNA: TGTGCCAGCAGCAAAACCGGGACAGTATCCGAAAAACTGTTTTTT

V: TRBV5-1
size: -
D: -
J: TRBJ2-3
CDR3: CASSFSMDTQYF
DNA: TGCGCCAGCAGCTTCTCCATGGATACGCAGTATTTT

V: TRBV19
size: -
D: TRBD1
J: TRBJ2-6
CDR3: CASSTGTAGAGANVLTF
DNA: TGTGCCAGTAGTACAGGGACAGCTGGGGCCGGGGCCAACGTCCTGACTTTC

V: TRBV5-1
size: -
D: TRBD1
J: TRBJ2-7
CDR3: CASRTGTGDYEQYF
DNA: TGCGCCAGCAGGACCGGGACAGGGGATTACGAGCAGTACTTC

V: TRBV7-8
size: -
D: -
J: TRBJ1-3
CDR3: CASSLIQGDSGNTIYF
DNA: TGTGCCAGCAGCCTTATTCAGGGCGACTCTGGAAACACCATATATTTT

V: TRBV29-1
size: -
D: TRBD2
J: TRBJ2-1
CDR3: CSVSGTSGNEQFF
DNA: TGCAGCGTCTCCGGGACTAGTGGCAATGAGCAGTTCTTC

V: TRBV6-5
size: -
D: -
J: TRBJ1-2
CDR3: CASSYSTQSPAYGYTF
DNA: TGTGCCAGCAGTTACTCGACTCAATCCCCGGCCTATGGCTACACCTTC

V: TRBV7-2
size: -
D: -
J: TRBJ1-5
CDR3: CASSSSTAGSNQPQHF
DNA: TGTGCCAGCAGCTCAAGCACCGCAGGGAGCAATCAGCCCCAGCATTTT

V: TRBV15
size: -
D: -
J: TRBJ2-4
CDR3: CATSQQEPNIQYF
DNA: TGTGCCACCAGCCAACAGGAGCCAAACATTCAGTACTTC

V: TRBV9
size: -
D: -
J: TRBJ2-5
CDR3: CASSDRATGSETQYF
DNA: TGTGCCAGCAGCGACCGGGCCACGGGGTCAGAGACCCAGTACTTC

V: TRBV5-5
size: -
D: -
J: TRBJ1-2
CDR3: CASHPGLGDYGYTF
DNA: TGTGCCAGCCACCCAGGGTTAGGGGACTATGGCTACACCTTC

V: TRBV29-1
size: -
D: TRBD2
J: TRBJ2-5
CDR3: CSVELAGVQTQYF
DNA: TGCAGCGTTGAACTAGCGGGAGTACAGACCCAGTACTTC

V: TRBV10-1
size: -
D: -
J: TRBJ2-3
CDR3: CASSDYVRSPDTQYF
DNA: TGCGCCAGCAGTGATTATGTCCGATCACCCGATACGCAGTATTTT

V: TRBV29-1
size: -
D: -
J: TRBJ2-1
CDR3: CSVEVAEQFF
DNA: TGCAGCGTTGAGGTAGCAGAGCAGTTCTTC

V: TRBV5-1
size: -
D: -
J: TRBJ1-4
CDR3: CASSSRGASEKLFF
DNA: TGCGCCAGCAGCTCGAGGGGGGCAAGTGAAAAACTGTTTTTT

V: TRBV19
size: -
D: -
J: TRBJ1-2
CDR3: CASSVSGPGAYYGYTF
DNA: TGTGCCAGTAGTGTATCTGGGCCAGGGGCGTACTATGGCTACACCTTC

V: TRBV30
size: -
D: -
J: TRBJ2-7
CDR3: CAWTTGGVYEQYF
DNA: TGTGCCTGGACTACAGGGGGGGTGTACGAGCAGTACTTC

V: TRBV6-5
size: -
D: TRBD1
J: TRBJ2-3
CDR3: CASHPDRAGADTQYF
DNA: TGTGCCAGTCACCCCGACAGGGCCGGGGCAGATACGCAGTATTTT

V: TRBV19
size: -
D: -
J: TRBJ1-1
CDR3: CASSIGANTEAFF
DNA: TGTGCCAGTAGTATAGGGGCGAACACTGAAGCTTTCTTT

V: TRBV4-1
size: -
D: TRBD1
J: TRBJ2-2
CDR3: CASSRGTTGGHFGELFF
DNA: TGCGCCAGCAGCCGCGGCACTACAGGGGGCCATTTCGGGGAGCTGTTTTTT

V: TRBV5-1
size: -
D: TRBD1
J: TRBJ1-4
CDR3: CASSQTGAVNEKLFF
DNA: TGCGCCAGCAGCCAGACAGGGGCGGTCAATGAAAAACTGTTTTTT

V: TRBV2
size: few
D: -
J: TRBJ2-5
CDR3: CASSVRTAQYF
DNA: TGTGCCAGCAGCGTCCGGACGGCCCAGTACTTC

V: TRBV5-6
size: -
D: TRBD1
J: TRBJ2-5
CDR3: CASSLVQGLGTQYF
DNA: TGTGCCAGCAGCTTGGTACAGGGGTTGGGGACCCAGTACTTC

V: TRBV10-3
size: -
D: -
J: TRBJ1-2
CDR3: CAISGGGVDGYTF
DNA: TGTGCCATCAGTGGGGGAGGGGTGGATGGCTACACCTTC

V: TRBV6-5
size: -
D: -
J: TRBJ2-3
CDR3: CASIAKDTDTQYF
DNA: TGTGCCAGCATCGCAAAGGACACAGATACGCAGTATTTT

V: TRBV28
size: -
D: -
J: TRBJ1-4
CDR3: CASSSSATNEKLFF
DNA: TGTGCCAGCAGTTCCAGCGCAACTAATGAAAAACTGTTTTTT

V: TRBV7-8
size: -
D: TRBD2
J: TRBJ2-5
CDR3: CASSLGWTSGETQYF
DNA: TGTGCCAGCAGCTTAGGTTGGACTAGCGGTGAGACCCAGTACTTC

V: TRBV18
size: -
D: -
J: TRBJ2-7
CDR3: CASSPEYEQYF
DNA: TGTGCCAGCTCACCAGAGTACGAGCAGTACTTC

V: TRBV14
size: -
D: -
J: TRBJ2-3
CDR3: CASSQEVTGDTQYF
DNA: TGTGCCAGCAGCCAAGAAGTAACTGGGGATACGCAGTATTTT

V: TRBV2
size: few
D: -
J: TRBJ1-4
CDR3: CASRKGGGSNEKLFF
DNA: TGTGCCAGCAGGAAAGGTGGGGGCAGCAATGAAAAACTGTTTTTT

V: TRBV11-3
size: -
D: -
J: TRBJ1-1
CDR3: CASSLQGGRAFF
DNA: TGTGCCAGCAGCTTGCAGGGAGGAAGGGCTTTCTTT

V: TRBV9
size: -
D: -
J: TRBJ1-1
CDR3: CASSATARGPYTEAFF
DNA: TGTGCCAGCAGCGCCACCGCGAGGGGTCCGTACACTGAAGCTTTCTTT

V: TRBV5-8
size: -
D: -
J: TRBJ2-3
CDR3: CASSSAAWTHTQYF
DNA: TGTGCCAGCAGCTCGGCTGCTTGGACCCATACGCAGTATTTT

V: TRBV2
size: -
D: TRBD1
J: TRBJ2-1
CDR3: CASSWDSPYNEQFF
DNA: TGTGCCAGCTCCTGGGACAGCCCCTACAATGAGCAGTTCTTC